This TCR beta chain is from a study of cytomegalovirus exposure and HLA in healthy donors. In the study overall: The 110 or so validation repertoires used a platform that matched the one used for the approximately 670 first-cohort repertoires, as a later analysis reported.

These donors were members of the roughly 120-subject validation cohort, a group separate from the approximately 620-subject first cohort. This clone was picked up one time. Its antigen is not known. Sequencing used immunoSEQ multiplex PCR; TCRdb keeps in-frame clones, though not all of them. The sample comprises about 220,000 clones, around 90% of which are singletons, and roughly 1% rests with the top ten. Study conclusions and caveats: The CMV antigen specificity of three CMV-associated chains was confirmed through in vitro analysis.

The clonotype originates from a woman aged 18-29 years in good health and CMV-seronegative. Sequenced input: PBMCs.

The CDR3: CAGGTSYNTGELFF. CDR3 sequence (DNA): TGCGCCGGCGGGACTAGCTATAACACCGGGGAGCTGTTTTTT. This chain joins TRBV10-1 and TRBJ2-2; 9 nucleotides match TRBD2. The germline CDR1 and CDR2 sequences are WNHNN and SYGVQD (reference sequence). The J segment lost 2 bases and the V segment lost 11 bases, leaving 6 bases of the junction unmatched. The length of the CDR3 is 14 residues.